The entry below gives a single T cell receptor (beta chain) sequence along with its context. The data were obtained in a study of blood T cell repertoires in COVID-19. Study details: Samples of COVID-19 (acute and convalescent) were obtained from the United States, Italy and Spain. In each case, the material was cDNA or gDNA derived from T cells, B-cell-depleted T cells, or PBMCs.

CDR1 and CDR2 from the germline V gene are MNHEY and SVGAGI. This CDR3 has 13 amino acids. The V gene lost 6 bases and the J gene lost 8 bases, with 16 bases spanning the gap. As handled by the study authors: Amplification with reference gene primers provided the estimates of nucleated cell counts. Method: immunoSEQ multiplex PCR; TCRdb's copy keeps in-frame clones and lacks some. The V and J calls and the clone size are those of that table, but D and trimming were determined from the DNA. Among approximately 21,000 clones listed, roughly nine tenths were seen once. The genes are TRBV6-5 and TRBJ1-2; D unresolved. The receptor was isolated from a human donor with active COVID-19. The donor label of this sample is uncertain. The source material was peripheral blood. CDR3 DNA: TGTGCCAGCAGCACAGACAAACTGGGCGGCTACACCTTC. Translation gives CASSTDKLGGYTF.